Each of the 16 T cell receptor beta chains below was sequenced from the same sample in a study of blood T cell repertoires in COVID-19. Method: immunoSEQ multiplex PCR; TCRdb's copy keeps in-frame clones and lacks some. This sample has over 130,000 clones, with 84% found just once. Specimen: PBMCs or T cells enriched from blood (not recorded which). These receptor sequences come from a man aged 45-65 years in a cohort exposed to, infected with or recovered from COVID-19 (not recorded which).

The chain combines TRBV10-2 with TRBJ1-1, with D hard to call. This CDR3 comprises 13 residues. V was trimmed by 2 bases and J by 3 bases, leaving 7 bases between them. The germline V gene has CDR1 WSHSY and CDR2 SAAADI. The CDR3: CASSEGDYTEAFF. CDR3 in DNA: TGCGCCAGCAGTGAGGGAGACTACACTGAAGCTTTCTTT.

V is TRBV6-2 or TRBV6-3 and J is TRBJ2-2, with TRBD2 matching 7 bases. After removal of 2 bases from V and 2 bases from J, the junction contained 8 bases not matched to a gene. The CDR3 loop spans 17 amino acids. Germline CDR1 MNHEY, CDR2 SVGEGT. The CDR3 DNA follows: TGTGCCAGCAGTTACCGAGCGCTAGCGGCCAACACCGGGGAGCTGTTTTTT. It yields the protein CASSYRALAANTGELFF.

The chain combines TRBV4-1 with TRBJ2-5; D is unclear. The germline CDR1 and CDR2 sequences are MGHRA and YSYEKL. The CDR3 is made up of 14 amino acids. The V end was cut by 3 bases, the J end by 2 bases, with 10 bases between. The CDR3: CASSQFRIQETQYF. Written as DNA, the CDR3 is TGCGCCAGCAGCCAGTTCAGGATACAAGAGACCCAGTACTTC.

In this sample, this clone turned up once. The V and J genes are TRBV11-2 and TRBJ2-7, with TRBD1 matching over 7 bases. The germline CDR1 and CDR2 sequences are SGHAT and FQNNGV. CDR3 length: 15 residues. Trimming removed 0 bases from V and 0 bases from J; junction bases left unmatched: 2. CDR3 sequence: CASSLDRTGSYEQYF. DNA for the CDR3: TGTGCCAGCAGCTTAGATCGGACAGGCTCCTACGAGCAGTACTTC.

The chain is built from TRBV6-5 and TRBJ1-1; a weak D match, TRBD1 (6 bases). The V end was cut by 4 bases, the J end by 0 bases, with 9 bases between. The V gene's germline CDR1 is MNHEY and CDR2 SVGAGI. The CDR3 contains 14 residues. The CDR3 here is CASSSRGLNTEAFF. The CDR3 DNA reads TGTGCCAGCAGTTCCAGGGGTCTGAACACTGAAGCTTTCTTT.

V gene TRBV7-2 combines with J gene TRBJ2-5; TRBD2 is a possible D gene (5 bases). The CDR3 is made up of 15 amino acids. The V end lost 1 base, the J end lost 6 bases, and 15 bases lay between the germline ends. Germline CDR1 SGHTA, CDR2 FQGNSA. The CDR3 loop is CASSLVGVSVKTQYF. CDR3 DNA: TGTGCCAGCAGCTTAGTAGGCGTTAGCGTGAAGACCCAGTACTTC.

The CDR3 region is CASRSVTSGSNTGELFF. The CDR3 coding sequence is TGCGCCAGCAGATCCGTTACTAGCGGGAGTAACACCGGGGAGCTGTTTTTT. The chain uses TRBV5-1 and TRBJ2-2, with 11 bases identical to TRBD2. This CDR3 has 17 residues. Trimming at V came to 5 bases and at J to 2 bases, leaving 8 bases not matched to a gene. The germline V gene has CDR1 SGHRS and CDR2 YFSETQ.

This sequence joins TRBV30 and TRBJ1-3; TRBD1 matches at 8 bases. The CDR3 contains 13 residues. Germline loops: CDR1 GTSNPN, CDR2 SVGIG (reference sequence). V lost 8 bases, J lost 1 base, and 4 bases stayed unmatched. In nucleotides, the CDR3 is TGTGCCGGACAGGGTTTGTCTGGAAACACCATATATTTT. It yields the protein CAGQGLSGNTIYF.

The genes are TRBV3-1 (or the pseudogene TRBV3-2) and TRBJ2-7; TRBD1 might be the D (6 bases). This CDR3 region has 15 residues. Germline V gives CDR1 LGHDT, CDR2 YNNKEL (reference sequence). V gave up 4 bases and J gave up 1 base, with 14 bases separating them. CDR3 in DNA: TGTGCCAGCAGCCCTCCGGGGACAAGTTCCTACGAGCAGTACTTC. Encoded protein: CASSPPGTSSYEQYF.

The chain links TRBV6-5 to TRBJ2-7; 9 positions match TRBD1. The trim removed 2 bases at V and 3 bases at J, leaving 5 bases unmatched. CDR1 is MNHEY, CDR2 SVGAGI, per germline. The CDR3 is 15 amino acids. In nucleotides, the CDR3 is TGTGCCAGCAGTTACGGCGCGGGACAGGGCTACGAGCAGTACTTC. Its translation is CASSYGAGQGYEQYF.

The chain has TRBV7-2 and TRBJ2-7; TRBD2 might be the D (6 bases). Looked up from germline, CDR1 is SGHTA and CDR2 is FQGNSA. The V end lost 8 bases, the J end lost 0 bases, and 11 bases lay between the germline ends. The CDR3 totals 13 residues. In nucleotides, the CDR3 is TGTGCCAGCGGGGCGGGGAGCTCCTACGAGCAGTACTTC. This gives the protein CASGAGSSYEQYF.

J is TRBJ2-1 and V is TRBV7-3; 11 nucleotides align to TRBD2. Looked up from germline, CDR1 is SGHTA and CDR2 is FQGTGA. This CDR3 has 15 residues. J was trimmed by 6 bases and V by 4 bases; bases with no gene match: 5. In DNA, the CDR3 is TGTGCCAGCAGCTCTTCCGGGACTAGCGGCAATGAGCAGTTCTTC. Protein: CASSSSGTSGNEQFF.

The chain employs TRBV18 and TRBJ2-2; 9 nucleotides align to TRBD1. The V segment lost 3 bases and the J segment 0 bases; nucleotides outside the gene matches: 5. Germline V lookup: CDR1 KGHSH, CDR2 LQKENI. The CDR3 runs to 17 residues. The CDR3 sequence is CASSPPQGAPNTGELFF. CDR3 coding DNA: TGTGCCAGCTCACCCCCACAGGGGGCACCGAACACCGGGGAGCTGTTTTTT.

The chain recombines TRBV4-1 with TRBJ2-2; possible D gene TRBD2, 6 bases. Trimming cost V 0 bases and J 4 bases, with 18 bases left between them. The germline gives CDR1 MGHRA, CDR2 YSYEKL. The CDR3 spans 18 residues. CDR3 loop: CASSQDLEGLRSTGELFF. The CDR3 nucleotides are TGCGCCAGCAGCCAAGATCTAGAGGGACTCAGATCCACCGGGGAGCTGTTTTTT.

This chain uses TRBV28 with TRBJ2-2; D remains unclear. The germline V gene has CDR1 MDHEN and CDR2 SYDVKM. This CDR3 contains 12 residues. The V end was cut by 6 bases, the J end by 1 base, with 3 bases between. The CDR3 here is CASRRNTGELFF. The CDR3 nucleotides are TGTGCCAGCAGGCGGAACACCGGGGAGCTGTTTTTT.

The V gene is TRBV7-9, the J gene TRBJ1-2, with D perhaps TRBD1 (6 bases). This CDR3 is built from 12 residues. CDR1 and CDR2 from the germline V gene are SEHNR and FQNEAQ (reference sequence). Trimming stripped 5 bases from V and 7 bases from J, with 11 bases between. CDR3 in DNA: TGTGCCAGCAGCACGCACAGGGCTGGCTACACCTTC. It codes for CASSTHRAGYTF.